What follows are 32 T cell receptor beta chains derived from one specimen sequenced in a study of T cells in Graves' hyperthyroidism and ophthalmopathy. Researchers took RNA transcripts and amplified the TCR beta CDR3 regions from them. HTBI primers were used for first-round RT-PCR of the TCR CDR3. In TCRdb, the multiplex PCR reads were re-called with MiXCR into one record per CDR3 protein. Of some 370,000 distinct CDR3 sequences detected, over 12% appear once; the ten largest clones hold under 30%. The sample was blood. Receptors were obtained from a man between 45 and 60 years old with Graves' ophthalmopathy.

This chain uses TRBV12-3 or TRBV12-4 with TRBJ2-5; the D gene is possibly TRBD2 (5 bases). The ends were cut back, 4 bases at V and 5 bases at J, with 11 bases in the middle. This CDR3 region has 13 residues. CDR3 amino acids: CASSSFWEETQYF. CDR3 sequence (DNA): TGTGCCAGCAGTTCGTTTTGGGAGGAGACCCAGTACTTC.

A word on this clonotype: A clone one base away is much larger, so this may be a read error. The V call is TRBV2, the J call TRBJ2-7; 9 nucleotides match TRBD1. The V gene end was trimmed by 5 bases and the J gene end by 5 bases; junction bases not matched to a gene: 10. Per germline, CDR1 SNHLY and CDR2 FYNNEI. The CDR3 has 15 amino acids. CDR3 nucleotide sequence: TGTGCCAGCAGTCCAACCGGGACAGGGCGGAACGAGCAGTACTTC. This encodes CASSPTGTGRNEQYF.

This clonotype was counted many times. V is TRBV28 and J is TRBJ2-7, with 9 positions matching TRBD1. V shed 6 bases and J 4 bases; nucleotides not matched to a gene: 13. The CDR3 has 16 residues. Germline values: CDR1 MDHEN, CDR2 SYDVKM. The DNA of the CDR3 is TGTGCCAGCAGCCACAACGGACAGGGGTGGAGGTACGAGCAGTACTTC. Residues: CASSHNGQGWRYEQYF.

This clonotype appeared many times. This chain joins TRBV11-2 and TRBJ2-1; 7 bases agree with TRBD1. The CDR3 extends over 13 amino acids. V lost 4 bases, J lost 7 bases, and 4 bases stayed unmatched. From germline, CDR1 is SGHAT and CDR2 FQNNGV. The CDR3, as DNA: TGTGCCAGCAGCTCCAGACAGGGAAATGAGCAGTTCTTC. Its translation: CASSSRQGNEQFF. The full variable domain, in which reference TRBV11-2 and TRBJ2-1 provide the parts outside the CDR3, is EAGVAQSPRYKIIEKRQSVAFWCNPISGHATLYWYQQILGQGPKLLIQFQNNGVVDDSQLPKDRFSAERLKGVDSTLKIQPAKLEDSAVYLCASSSRQGNEQFFGPGTRLTVL.

Many counts were recorded for this clonotype. The V and J genes are TRBV10-3 and TRBJ2-1; TRBD1 aligns across 9 bases. The CDR3 has 15 residues. V lost 0 bases, J lost 5 bases, and 2 bases stayed unmatched. Germline-derived CDR1 and CDR2 are ENHRY and SYGVKD. The CDR3 DNA reads as TGTGCCATCAGTGAGTCCGGACAGGGGAACAATGAGCAGTTCTTC. Its protein product is CAISESGQGNNEQFF.

Only a few counts were recorded for this clonotype. The rearrangement links TRBV19 to TRBJ2-1, with TRBD2 identical over 7 bases. The CDR3 covers 16 residues. Germline V gene lookup returns CDR1 LNHDA and CDR2 SQIVND (reference sequence). With 6 bases clipped from V and 7 bases from J, the junction kept 15 bases outside the gene matches. The CDR3 spells CASSMTRSGIFNEQFF. The CDR3 bases are TGTGCCAGTAGCATGACCAGGAGCGGGATCTTTAATGAGCAGTTCTTC.

At least ten counts were recorded for this clonotype. The chain combines TRBV6-1 with TRBJ2-7; weak D call: TRBD2 (6 bases). This CDR3 contains 15 residues. Germline V gene lookup returns CDR1 MNHNS and CDR2 SASEGT. V was cut by 5 bases and J by 5 bases, with 19 bases left in between. CDR3 sequence (DNA): TGTGCCAGCAGTCAACCGACTAGAATAGGCGACGAGCAGTACTTC. It translates to CASSQPTRIGDEQYF.

This clonotype has a count of ten or more. CDR3 protein: CASSFGGGEKLFF. CDR3 nucleotide sequence: TGTGCCAGCAGCTTCGGGGGGGGTGAAAAACTGTTTTTT. The V and J genes are TRBV3-1 and TRBJ1-4; perhaps TRBD1 as D (5 bases). Germline loops: CDR1 LGHDT, CDR2 YNNKEL (reference sequence). V was clipped by 5 bases and J by 7 bases, with 11 bases between them. The CDR3 extends over 13 amino acids.

In this sample, this clonotype turned up many times. The chain recombines TRBV7-9 with TRBJ2-3, with D possibly being TRBD2 (6 bases). Germline-derived CDR1 and CDR2 are SEHNR and FQNEAQ (reference sequence). This CDR3 contains 16 residues. V lost 3 bases to trimming and J lost 6 bases, with 19 bases between them. The DNA for the CDR3 is TGTGCCAGCAGCTTCGGGTCCGGGAGAGTTAAGGATACGCAGTATTTT. It encodes CASSFGSGRVKDTQYF. Variable domain in full (rest from reference TRBV7-9 and TRBJ2-3): DTGVSQNPRHKITKRGQNVTFRCDPISEHNRLYWYRQTLGQGPEFLTYFQNEAQLEKSRLLSDRFSAERPKGSFSTLEIQRTEQGDSAMYLCASSFGSGRVKDTQYFGPGTRLTVL.

There are a few counts of this clonotype. This chain uses TRBV30 with TRBJ2-1; tentative D call: TRBD2 (5 bases). Germline CDR1 is GTSNPN and CDR2 is SVGIG (reference sequence). V lost 2 bases and J lost 15, with 17 bases in between. The CDR3 covers 12 residues. For the CDR3, the DNA is TGTGCCTGGAGTAAGCGGCCGGCCCCGAGGTTCTTC. Translating gives CAWSKRPAPRFF.

This clonotype was counted between two and nine times. The rearrangement links TRBV4-3 to TRBJ2-1, with 7 bases that match TRBD2. There are 16 residues in the CDR3. V was pared by 0 bases and J by 4 bases, with 6 bases of the junction left unmatched. The germline V gene has CDR1 LGHNA and CDR2 YSLEER. The CDR3 coding sequence is TGCGCCAGCAGCCAAGATCCTCGCGGGGGATACAATGAGCAGTTCTTC. It specifies CASSQDPRGGYNEQFF.

This clonotype has only a few counts. This sequence joins TRBV5-1 and TRBJ2-5, with D unclear. The CDR3 runs 13 residues. Trimming shortened V by 0 bases and J by 3 bases, and 6 bases separated the two germline ends. Germline V gives CDR1 SGHRS, CDR2 YFSETQ. CDR3 coding DNA: TGCGCCAGCAGCTTGGACATGAAAGAGACCCAGTACTTC. Its protein product is CASSLDMKETQYF. Full variable domain (missing parts from reference TRBV5-1 and TRBJ2-5): KAGVTQTPRYLIKTRGQQVTLSCSPISGHRSVSWYQQTPGQGLQFLFEYFSETQRNKGNFPGRFSGRQFSNSRSEMNVSTLELGDSALYLCASSLDMKETQYFGPGTRLLVL.

This clonotype has a handful of counts. This chain links TRBV2 with TRBJ1-1; no clear D gene. This CDR3 spans 13 amino acids. Trimming left V 6 bases short and J 1 base short, with 9 bases between. The germline CDR1 and CDR2 sequences are SNHLY and FYNNEI. The CDR3 spells CASRASWNTEAFF. CDR3 in DNA: TGTGCCAGCAGGGCTTCCTGGAACACTGAAGCTTTCTTT.

The V gene is TRBV7-9, the J gene TRBJ1-4, with TRBD1 matching 10 bases. With 6 bases clipped from V and 8 bases from J, the junction kept 9 bases outside the gene matches. The CDR3 runs 15 residues. Germline loops: CDR1 SEHNR, CDR2 FQNEAQ (reference sequence). CDR3 sequence: CASSMDRGVWEKLFF. The CDR3 DNA is TGTGCCAGCAGTATGGACAGGGGGGTTTGGGAAAAACTGTTTTTT.

This clonotype turned up a few times. The rearrangement joins TRBV13 to TRBJ2-5, with D perhaps matching TRBD2 (6 bases). The CDR3 loop spans 15 amino acids. Trimming removed 2 bases from V and 3 bases from J, with 13 bases in between. Germline-derived CDR1 and CDR2 are PRHDT and FYEKMQ (reference sequence). DNA of the CDR3: TGTGCCAGCAGCTTACAGGCTAGCGTTGAAGAGACCCAGTACTTC. Its translation: CASSLQASVEETQYF.

This clonotype was recorded a few times. The rearrangement joins TRBV11-2 to TRBJ1-3, with D perhaps matching TRBD1 (5 bases). The CDR3 has 19 amino acids. Trimming pared 0 bases from V and 0 bases from J, leaving 18 bases between. The V gene's germline CDR1 is SGHAT and CDR2 FQNNGV. CDR3 loop: CASSLDSGRDGYSGNTIYF. DNA for the CDR3: TGTGCCAGCAGCTTAGATTCGGGAAGGGACGGCTACTCTGGAAACACCATATATTTT. The full variable domain, with the rest looked up from reference TRBV11-2 and TRBJ1-3, is EAGVAQSPRYKIIEKRQSVAFWCNPISGHATLYWYQQILGQGPKLLIQFQNNGVVDDSQLPKDRFSAERLKGVDSTLKIQPAKLEDSAVYLCASSLDSGRDGYSGNTIYFGEGSWLTVV.

Only a few counts were recorded for this clonotype. V usage is TRBV7-2 and J usage is TRBJ2-3; 9 positions agree with TRBD2. Germline CDR1 reads SGHTA; CDR2 reads FQGNSA. The CDR3 sequence is 17 residues long. V gave up 1 base and J gave up 5 bases; unmatched junction bases: 10. CDR3 in DNA: TGTGCCAGCAGCTTAGAATCGACTAGCGGAGGCAAAGATACGCAGTATTTT. Protein product: CASSLESTSGGKDTQYF.

The sample holds many counts of this clonotype. The chain employs TRBV9 and TRBJ2-7; 11 nucleotides agree with TRBD2. J lost 5 bases, V lost 2 bases, and 0 bases had no gene match. CDR3 length: 13 amino acids. Germline lookup yields CDR1 SGDLS and CDR2 YYNGEE. The CDR3 DNA reads as TGTGCCAGCAGCGTTAGCGGGAGGGACGAGCAGTACTTC. This translates into CASSVSGRDEQYF.

This clonotype was seen only a few times. V gene TRBV6-2 or TRBV6-3 combines with J gene TRBJ1-3; no definite D call. The CDR3 sequence is 17 residues long. V lost 7 bases, J lost 4 bases, and 23 bases lay in between. CDR1 and CDR2 from the germline V gene are MNHEY and SVGEGT. In DNA, the CDR3 is TGTGCCAGCACCCTCCTCCCGGAGCCCCGAACCGGAAACACCATATATTTT. Encoded protein: CASTLLPEPRTGNTIYF.

Many counts were recorded for this clonotype. This rearrangement joins TRBV10-3 to TRBJ1-1; D is uncertain. With 1 base removed from V and 8 bases from J, the gap between germline ends came to 11 bases. The length of the CDR3 is 13 residues. Germline lookup yields CDR1 ENHRY and CDR2 SYGVKD. CDR3 residues: CAISEYDYQEAFF. In nucleotides, the CDR3 is TGTGCCATCAGTGAGTACGATTACCAAGAAGCTTTCTTT.

This clonotype was recorded many times. This sequence joins TRBV2 and TRBJ2-1; D gene unclear. This CDR3 has 11 residues. Germline V gene lookup returns CDR1 SNHLY and CDR2 FYNNEI. CDR3 sequence reads: CVQLRSNEQFF. CDR3 bases: TGTGTCCAGCTCCGTTCCAATGAGCAGTTCTTC.

This clonotype was seen many times. In DNA, the CDR3 is TGTGCCTGGGGGACGGACGCGAACACCGGGGAGCTGTTTTTT. This encodes CAWGTDANTGELFF. The rearrangement joins TRBV30 to TRBJ2-2, with D perhaps assigned TRBD1 or TRBD2 (5 bases each). CDR1 and CDR2 (germline): GTSNPN, SVGIG (reference sequence). CDR3 length equals 14 residues. The germline V and J ends were trimmed by 5 bases and 0 bases, with 10 bases remaining between them. Looking up the rest from reference TRBV30 and TRBJ2-2 gives the full variable domain: SQTIHQWPATLVQPVGSPLSLECTVEGTSNPNLYWYRQAAGRGLQLLFYSVGIGQISSEVPQNLSASRPQDRQFILSSKKLLLSDSGFYLCAWGTDANTGELFFGEGSRLTVL.

This clonotype was seen many times. The chain uses TRBV11-2 and TRBJ1-1; 8 nucleotides agree with TRBD1. Germline V gene data show CDR1 as SGHAT and CDR2 as FQNNGV. The CDR3 consists of 14 residues. Germline trimming cut 2 bases from V and 5 bases from J; bases unmatched to any gene: 4. The CDR3 loop is CASSLTNRGTEAFF. CDR3 bases: TGTGCCAGCAGCTTAACGAACAGGGGGACTGAAGCTTTCTTT.

This clonotype came up many times. It may be a read error: a sequence one base away is much more abundant. The chain links TRBV7-2 to TRBJ2-7, with a possible D match to TRBD1 (6 bases). CDR1 SGHTA and CDR2 FQGNSA come from the germline V gene. The CDR3 has 15 residues. The CDR3, as DNA: TGTGCCAGCAGCTCCACAGGGACCGGCATCTACGGGCAGTACTTC. Protein sequence: CASSSTGTGIYGQYF.

The table lists this clonotype with many counts. The chain is built from TRBV7-9 and TRBJ2-3; 7 bases fit TRBD1. CDR1 and CDR2 from the germline V gene are SEHNR and FQNEAQ (reference sequence). The CDR3 spans 14 residues. Trimming took 6 bases from V and 0 from J; bases not matched to a gene: 3. CDR3 protein: CASRQDRSTDTQYF. The CDR3 nucleotides read TGTGCCAGCAGGCAGGACAGGAGCACAGATACGCAGTATTTT.

Regarding this clonotype: It may be a read error: a sequence one base away is much more abundant. This chain uses TRBV28 with TRBJ2-2; no clear D. Germline CDR1 and CDR2: MDHEN and SYDVKM. This CDR3 spans 13 amino acids. The V gene lost 2 bases and the J gene lost 6 bases, with 7 bases spanning the gap. The DNA for the CDR3 is TGTGCCAGCAGTTTAACCGGCTCCGGGGAGCTGTTTTTT. Translating it yields CASSLTGSGELFF.

This clonotype was counted ten times or more. The chain recombines TRBV12-3 or TRBV12-4 with TRBJ2-5; D is undetermined. The V end lost 3 bases, the J end lost 2 bases, and 7 bases lay between the germline ends. CDR3 size: 13 residues. This chain's CDR3 is CASSLMGQETQYF. CDR3 coding DNA: TGTGCCAGCAGTTTGATGGGGCAAGAGACCCAGTACTTC.

Ten or more counts support this clonotype. V is TRBV18 and J is TRBJ2-3, with 7 bases matching TRBD2. CDR3 size: 16 residues. Germline-derived CDR1 and CDR2 are KGHSH and LQKENI. J was trimmed by 3 bases and V by 3 bases; bases with no gene match: 9. Written as DNA, the CDR3 is TGTGCCAGCTCACCTCCGGGACTAAGCTATACAGATACGCAGTATTTT. Translated: CASSPPGLSYTDTQYF.

CDR3 nucleotide sequence: TGTGCCAGCAGTTTTGGGGCAGGGGGCCTTGGCTACACCTTC. Translated: CASSFGAGGLGYTF. V is TRBV27 and J is TRBJ1-2, with TRBD1 identical over 8 bases. The CDR3 sequence is 14 residues long. Losses at the gene ends were 3 bases for V and 7 bases for J; bases not matched to a gene: 7. Germline lookup yields CDR1 MNHEY and CDR2 SMNVEV (reference sequence).

As regards this clonotype: Germline is not matched at one junction end, which may reflect a read error. The chain is built from TRBV10-3 and TRBJ1-3; TRBD1 matches 7 bases. This CDR3 is built from 16 residues. Germline V gene lookup returns CDR1 ENHRY and CDR2 SYGVKD. The CDR3: CAISEGDRISGSTIYF. CDR3 DNA sequence: TGTGCCATCAGTGAGGGGGACAGAATCTCTGGAAGCACCATATATTTT.

This clonotype appeared many times. This sequence joins TRBV12-3 or TRBV12-4 and TRBJ2-1; no clear D gene. This CDR3 is built from 12 residues. Trimming cost V 7 bases and J 6 bases, with 10 bases left between them. CDR3 residues: CASTQAGNEQFF. DNA for the CDR3: TGTGCCAGCACCCAAGCAGGCAATGAGCAGTTCTTC.

The sample holds a few counts of this clonotype. The chain recombines TRBV14 with TRBJ2-1; no clear D. V was trimmed by 0 bases and J by 0 bases, leaving 6 bases between them. Germline CDR1 and CDR2: SGHDN and FVKESK. The CDR3 totals 15 residues. As DNA, the CDR3 is TGTGCCAGCAGCCAAGACACGGGCTCCTACAATGAGCAGTTCTTC. Translating gives CASSQDTGSYNEQFF.